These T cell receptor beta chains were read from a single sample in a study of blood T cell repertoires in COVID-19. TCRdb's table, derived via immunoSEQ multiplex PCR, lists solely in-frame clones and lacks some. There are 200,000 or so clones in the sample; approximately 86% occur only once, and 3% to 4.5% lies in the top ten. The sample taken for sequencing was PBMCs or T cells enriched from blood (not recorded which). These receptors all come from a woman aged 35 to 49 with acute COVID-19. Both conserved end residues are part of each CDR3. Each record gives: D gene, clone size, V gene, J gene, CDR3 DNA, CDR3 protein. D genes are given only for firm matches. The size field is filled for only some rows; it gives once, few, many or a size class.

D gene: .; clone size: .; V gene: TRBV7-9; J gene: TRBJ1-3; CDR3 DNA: TGTGCCAGCAGTTCACCAATGAGGGCTGGGCCGGACACCATATATTTT; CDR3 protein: CASSSPMRAGPDTIYF
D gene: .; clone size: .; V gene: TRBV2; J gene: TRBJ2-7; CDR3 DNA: TGTGCCAGCCAAACAGGTTCTGGGCAGTACTTC; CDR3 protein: CASQTGSGQYF
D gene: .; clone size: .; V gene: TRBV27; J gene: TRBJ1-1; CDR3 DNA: TGTGCCAGCAGTTTAGCAACAGGAGGAGGGTACACTGAAGCTTTCTTT; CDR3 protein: CASSLATGGGYTEAFF
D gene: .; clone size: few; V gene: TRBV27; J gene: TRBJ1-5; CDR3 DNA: TGTGCCAGCAGTACTCAGAGGTCTAACGGTCAGCCCCAGCATTTT; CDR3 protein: CASSTQRSNGQPQHF
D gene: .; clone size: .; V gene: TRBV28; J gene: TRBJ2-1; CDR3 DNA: TGTGCCAGCAGTTTAACTGACAATTACAATGAGCAGTTCTTC; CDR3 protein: CASSLTDNYNEQFF
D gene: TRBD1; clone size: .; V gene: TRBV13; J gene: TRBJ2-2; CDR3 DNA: TGTGCCAGCAGCGCCCGAGGGGGCGCGATAACCGGGGAGCTGTTTTTT; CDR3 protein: CASSARGGAITGELFF
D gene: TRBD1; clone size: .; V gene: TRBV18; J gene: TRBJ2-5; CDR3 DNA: TGTGCCAGCTCACCCCATCGTAACATCTTAATAGGGGGCGCAGGGGGGACCCAGTACTTC; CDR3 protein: CASSPHRNILIGGAGGTQYF
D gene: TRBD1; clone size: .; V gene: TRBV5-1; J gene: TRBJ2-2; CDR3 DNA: TGCGCCAGCAGCAACCTACAGGGGGCGGGAACCGGGGAGCTGTTTTTT; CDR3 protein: CASSNLQGAGTGELFF
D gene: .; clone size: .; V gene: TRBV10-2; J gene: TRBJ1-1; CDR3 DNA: TGCGCCAGCAAAGTGGGGCACGGCACTGAAGCTTTCTTT; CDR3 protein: CASKVGHGTEAFF
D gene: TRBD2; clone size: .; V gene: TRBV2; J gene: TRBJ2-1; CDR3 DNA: TGTGCCAGCAGTGGCCTAGCGGGGACCTCCTCCTACAATGAGCAGTTCTTC; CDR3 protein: CASSGLAGTSSYNEQFF
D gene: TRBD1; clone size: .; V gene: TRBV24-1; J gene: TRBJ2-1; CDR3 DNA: TGTGCCACCAGTGATCCCCGGACAGGGGGTAGTGAGCAGTTCTTC; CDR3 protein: CATSDPRTGGSEQFF
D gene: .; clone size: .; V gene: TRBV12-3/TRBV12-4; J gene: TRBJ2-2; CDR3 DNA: TGTGCCAGCAGTTTCTTCCCCGGGGAGCTGTTTTTT; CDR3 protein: CASSFFPGELFF
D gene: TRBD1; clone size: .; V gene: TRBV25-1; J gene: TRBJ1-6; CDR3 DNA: TGTGCCAGCAGTGAATCCCCCCGGACAGGGTATAATTCACCCCTCCACTTT; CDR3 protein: CASSESPRTGYNSPLHF
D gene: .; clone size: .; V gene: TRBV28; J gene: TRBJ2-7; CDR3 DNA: TGTGCCAGCAGTTCAGGTCGGTCGTACGAGCAGTACTTC; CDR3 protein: CASSSGRSYEQYF
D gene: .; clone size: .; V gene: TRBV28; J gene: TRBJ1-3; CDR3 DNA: TGTGCCAGCAGTTTGAGTAGCCGCTCTGGAAACACCATATATTTT; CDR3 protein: CASSLSSRSGNTIYF
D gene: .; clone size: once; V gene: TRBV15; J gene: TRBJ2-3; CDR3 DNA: TGTGCCACCAGCAGGCCCCAGACAGATACGCAGTATTTT; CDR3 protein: CATSRPQTDTQYF
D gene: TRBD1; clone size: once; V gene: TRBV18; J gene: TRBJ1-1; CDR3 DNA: TGTGCCAGCTCACCCGGGGCAGGGGGGAACACTGAAGCTTTCTTT; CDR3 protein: CASSPGAGGNTEAFF
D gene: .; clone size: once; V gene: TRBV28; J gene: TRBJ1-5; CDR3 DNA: TGTGCCAGCAGTTTATCTTTAAGGAGGGAAAGGGAGCCCCAGCATTTT; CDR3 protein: CASSLSLRREREPQHF
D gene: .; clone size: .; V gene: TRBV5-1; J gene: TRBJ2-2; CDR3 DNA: TGCGCCAGCAGCCGGGGGACGGGAGTGGACACCGGGGAGCTGTTTTTT; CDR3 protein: CASSRGTGVDTGELFF
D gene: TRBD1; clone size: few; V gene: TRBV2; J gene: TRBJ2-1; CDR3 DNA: TGTGCCAGTCGATCAGGGGGCAATGAGCAGTTCTTC; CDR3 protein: CASRSGGNEQFF
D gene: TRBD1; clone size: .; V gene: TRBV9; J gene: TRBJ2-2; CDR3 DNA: TGTGCCAGCAGCGTAGGCTTACAGGGGAGATCCGGGGAGCTGTTTTTT; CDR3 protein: CASSVGLQGRSGELFF
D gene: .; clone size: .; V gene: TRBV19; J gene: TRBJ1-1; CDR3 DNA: TGTGCCAGTAGTATAGATCGGGAAACCACTGAAGCTTTCTTT; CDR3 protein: CASSIDRETTEAFF
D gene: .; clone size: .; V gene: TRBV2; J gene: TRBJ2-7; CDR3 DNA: TGTGCCAGCACCGCCTTTGGGGGAGGAGAGCAGTACTTC; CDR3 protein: CASTAFGGGEQYF
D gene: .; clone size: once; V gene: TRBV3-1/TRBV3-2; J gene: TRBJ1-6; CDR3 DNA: TGTGCCAGCAGCCAAAAAGGGACAAAGAATTCACCCCTCCACTTT; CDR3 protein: CASSQKGTKNSPLHF
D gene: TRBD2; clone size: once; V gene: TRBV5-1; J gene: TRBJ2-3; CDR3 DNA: TGCGCCAGCACCCATGGAGCGGGGGAGCGGGATACGCAGTATTTT; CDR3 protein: CASTHGAGERDTQYF
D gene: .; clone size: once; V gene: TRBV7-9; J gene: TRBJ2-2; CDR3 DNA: TGTGCCAGCAGCTCAAACCTCCCCGAGGGATCGAACACCGGGGAGCTGTTTTTT; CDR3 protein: CASSSNLPEGSNTGELFF
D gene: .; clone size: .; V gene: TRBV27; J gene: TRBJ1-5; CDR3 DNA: TGTGCCAGCAGTTCCGTAACGGGGGGCAATCAGCCCCAGCATTTT; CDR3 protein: CASSSVTGGNQPQHF
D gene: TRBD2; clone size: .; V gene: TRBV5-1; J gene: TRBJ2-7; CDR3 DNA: TGCGCCAGCAGCCGGACTAGCGGGAGAGGTAGCTACGAGCAGTACTTC; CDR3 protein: CASSRTSGRGSYEQYF
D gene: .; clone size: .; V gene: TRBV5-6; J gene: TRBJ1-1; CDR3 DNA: TGTGCCAGCAGCCTCAGGGGTTTCATGAACACTGAAGCTTTCTTT; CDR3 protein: CASSLRGFMNTEAFF
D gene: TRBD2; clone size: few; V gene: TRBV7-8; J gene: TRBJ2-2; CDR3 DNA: TGTGCCAGCAGTTACTCGGGGGGGGCCGGCGGGGAGCTGTTTTTT; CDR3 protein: CASSYSGGAGGELFF
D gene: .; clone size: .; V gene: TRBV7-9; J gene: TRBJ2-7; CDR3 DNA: TGTGCCAGCAGCTTAGTGGAGGGACACGAGCAGTACTTC; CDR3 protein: CASSLVEGHEQYF
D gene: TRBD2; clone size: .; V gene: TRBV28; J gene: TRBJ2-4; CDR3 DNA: TGTGCCAGCAGTCTTACCCGACGACTAGCGGGAGACGGTTTGGCCAAAAACATTCAGTACTTC; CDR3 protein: CASSLTRRLAGDGLAKNIQYF
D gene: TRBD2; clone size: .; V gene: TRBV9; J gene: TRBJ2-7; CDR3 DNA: TGTGCCAGCAGCTCGGGGACTAGCGGGAGCTACGAGCAGTACTTC; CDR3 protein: CASSSGTSGSYEQYF
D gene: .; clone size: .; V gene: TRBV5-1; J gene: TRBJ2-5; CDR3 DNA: TGCGCCAGCAGCCCGTCCAGGGGCGGAGGTACACAAGAGACCCAGTACTTC; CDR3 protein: CASSPSRGGGTQETQYF
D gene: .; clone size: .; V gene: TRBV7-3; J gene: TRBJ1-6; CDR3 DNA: TGTGCCAGCAGCCAACAGAATAATTCACCCCTCCACTTT; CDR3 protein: CASSQQNNSPLHF
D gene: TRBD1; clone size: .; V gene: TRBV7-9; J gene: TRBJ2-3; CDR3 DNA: TGTGCCAGCAGCTCACGAGGACAGGGAACAGATACGCAGTATTTT; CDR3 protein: CASSSRGQGTDTQYF
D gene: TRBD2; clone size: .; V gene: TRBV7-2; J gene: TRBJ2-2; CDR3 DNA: TGTGCCAGCAGCCTCAGGACTAGCGGGAGCACCGGGGAGCTGTTTTTT; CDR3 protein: CASSLRTSGSTGELFF
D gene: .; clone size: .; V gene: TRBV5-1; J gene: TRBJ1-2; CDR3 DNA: TGCGCCAGCAGTTTCACAGGGTTGGATGGCTACACCTTC; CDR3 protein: CASSFTGLDGYTF
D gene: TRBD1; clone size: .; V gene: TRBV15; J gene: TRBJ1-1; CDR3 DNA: TGTGCCACCAGCAGAGCAAGGACAGGGGGACGGGCTGAAGCTTTCTTT; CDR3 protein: CATSRARTGGRAEAFF
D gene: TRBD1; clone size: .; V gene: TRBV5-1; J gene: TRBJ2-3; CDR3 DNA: TGCGCCAGCAGCCCCGGAGGGACAGGGTTACCTACAGATACGCAGTATTTT; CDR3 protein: CASSPGGTGLPTDTQYF
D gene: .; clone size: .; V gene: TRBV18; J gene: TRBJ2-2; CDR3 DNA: TGTGCCAGCTCACCAGGGCAGGGAACCGGGGAGCTGTTTTTT; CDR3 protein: CASSPGQGTGELFF
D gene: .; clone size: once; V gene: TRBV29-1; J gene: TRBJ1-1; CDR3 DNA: TGCAGCGTTCGTTCAGGGAACACTGAAGCTTTCTTT; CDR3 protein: CSVRSGNTEAFF
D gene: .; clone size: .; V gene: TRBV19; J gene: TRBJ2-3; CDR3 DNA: TGTGCCAGTAGTATAGACCCACTCACAGATACGCAGTATTTT; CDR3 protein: CASSIDPLTDTQYF
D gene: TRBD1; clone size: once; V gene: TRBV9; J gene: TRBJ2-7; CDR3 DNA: TGTGCCAGCAGCCCAGGACAGGGGACGCACGAGCAGTACTTC; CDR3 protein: CASSPGQGTHEQYF